This TCR beta chain was recovered during a study of cytomegalovirus exposure and HLA in healthy donors. The study, taken as a whole, reports: Being productive about 87% or about 30% of the time was typical of most TCR beta V segments in an earlier analysis.

Concerning this clone: No antigen is known for it.

The primer mix had 60 Vbeta and 13 Jbeta primers. Using immunoSEQ multiplex PCR, the repertoire was profiled, and TCRdb retains in-frame clones only, with some absent. The table has 150,000 to 200,000 clones, about 80% seen once. V was pared by 4 bases and J by 1 base, with 8 bases of the junction left unmatched. The CDR3 runs 16 residues. CDR1 is SGHRS, CDR2 YFSETQ, per germline. Sequencing used PBMCs. The V call is TRBV5-1, the J call TRBJ1-1, with 9 bases lining up with TRBD1. The receptor was isolated from a woman aged 25 to 39 in good health and CMV-seropositive. The chain's CDR3 is CASSRRTGDANTEAFF. CDR3 sequence (DNA): TGCGCCAGCAGCCGAAGGACAGGGGATGCGAACACTGAAGCTTTCTTT.